The clone carrying this T cell receptor (beta chain) was observed a few times. Its matching antigen is unknown. TCRdb re-called the reads through MiXCR, storing one row per CDR3 protein. The sample holds about 740,000 distinct CDR3 sequences, less than 40% seen once. This sample is part of a study of T cell repertoires in cytomegalovirus infection. Study-level findings and limits: What dominated the ex vivo response were HLA-C-restricted CMV-specific TCR beta clonotypes.

V lost 7 bases to trimming and J lost 9 bases; unmatched junction nucleotides: 5. CDR3 length equals 14 residues. The germline V gene has CDR1 SGHDN and CDR2 FVKESK. Sequenced: PBMCs. The rearrangement links TRBV14 to TRBJ2-1, with 14 bases that match TRBD2. The source is a human donor in good health (CMV status not recorded). Some clones in this sample may be carry-over from other donors' samples. The CDR3 nucleotides are TGTGCCAGCAACGGACTAGCGGGAGGAGCTGAGCAGTTCTTC. Protein sequence: CASNGLAGGAEQFF.